This is a list of T cell receptor beta chains from one sample in a study of blood T cell repertoires in COVID-19. Assay: immunoSEQ multiplex PCR; the TCRdb copy retains only in-frame clones and omits some. The sample lists around 260,000 clones; approximately 83% were seen once. The sample consisted of peripheral blood. These receptors all stem from a person in their 70s with COVID-19, enrolled during active disease. CDR3s include the opening cysteine and the closing phenylalanine or tryptophan. Each record gives: V gene, D gene, J gene, clone size, CDR3 DNA, CDR3 protein. D genes are given only for firm matches. The size entry is marked missing in some rows and otherwise reads once, few, many or a size class.

v_gene: TRBV6-5; d_gene: -; j_gene: TRBJ2-7; abundance: -; CDR3nt: TGTGCCAGCACCCGACAGAACGAGCAGTACTTC; CDR3aa: CASTRQNEQYF
v_gene: TRBV4-1; d_gene: -; j_gene: TRBJ1-2; abundance: -; CDR3nt: TGCGCCAGCAGTACGAGGAGGGTCGGCTATGGCTACACCTTC; CDR3aa: CASSTRRVGYGYTF
v_gene: TRBV7-6; d_gene: -; j_gene: TRBJ1-3; abundance: -; CDR3nt: TGTGCCAGCAGCTTAGGTGGAACAGGGAAGTCCGGAAACACCATATATTTT; CDR3aa: CASSLGGTGKSGNTIYF
v_gene: TRBV4-1; d_gene: -; j_gene: TRBJ2-1; abundance: -; CDR3nt: TGCGCCAGCAGCCAAGATCCGGGTTTTAGCTCCTACAATGAGCAGTTCTTC; CDR3aa: CASSQDPGFSSYNEQFF
v_gene: TRBV14; d_gene: -; j_gene: TRBJ1-4; abundance: -; CDR3nt: TGTGCCAGCAGCGAAGCCCGCCGGGTTGGGGAAAAACTGTTTTTT; CDR3aa: CASSEARRVGEKLFF
v_gene: TRBV27; d_gene: -; j_gene: TRBJ2-2; abundance: -; CDR3nt: TGTGCCAGCAGTTTAACCCCCCACAGGAACACCGGGGAGCTGTTTTTT; CDR3aa: CASSLTPHRNTGELFF
v_gene: TRBV30; d_gene: -; j_gene: TRBJ1-2; abundance: -; CDR3nt: TGTGCCTGGCGGGTCGACTCCACCTTTCCTTATGGCTACACCTTC; CDR3aa: CAWRVDSTFPYGYTF
v_gene: TRBV21-1; d_gene: -; j_gene: TRBJ2-2; abundance: -; CDR3nt: TGTGCCAGCAGCAAAGGCCCGGGACAGGACGCGAACACCGGGGAGCTGTTTTTT; CDR3aa: CASSKGPGQDANTGELFF
v_gene: TRBV7-2; d_gene: TRBD2; j_gene: TRBJ2-5; abundance: -; CDR3nt: TGTGCCAGCAGCTTAGCCGGGACTAGGGTACCGGAGACCCAGTACTTC; CDR3aa: CASSLAGTRVPETQYF
v_gene: TRBV27; d_gene: TRBD1; j_gene: TRBJ1-5; abundance: -; CDR3nt: TGTGCCAGCAGCCGTGGACAGGGGGGTCAGCCCCAGCATTTT; CDR3aa: CASSRGQGGQPQHF
v_gene: TRBV5-4; d_gene: TRBD1; j_gene: TRBJ1-2; abundance: -; CDR3nt: TGTGCCAGCAGCCCCGGGACAGGGAGAGGCGGCTACACCTTC; CDR3aa: CASSPGTGRGGYTF
v_gene: TRBV6-6; d_gene: TRBD2; j_gene: TRBJ2-3; abundance: -; CDR3nt: TGTGCCAGCAGTCCATTATCTAGCGGGGCTAGCACAGATACGCAGTATTTT; CDR3aa: CASSPLSSGASTDTQYF
v_gene: TRBV7-3; d_gene: TRBD1; j_gene: TRBJ2-3; abundance: -; CDR3nt: TGTGCCAGCAGCTTAAACGGACAGGGGGTTCCAGATACGCAGTATTTT; CDR3aa: CASSLNGQGVPDTQYF
v_gene: TRBV4-3; d_gene: -; j_gene: TRBJ1-2; abundance: -; CDR3nt: TGCGCCAGCAGCCAAGGGGTTTATGGGGGGGGCTATGGCTACACCTTC; CDR3aa: CASSQGVYGGGYGYTF
v_gene: TRBV6-4; d_gene: TRBD1; j_gene: TRBJ2-1; abundance: few; CDR3nt: TGTGCCAGCAGTGACTTGGTTCAGAGACAGGGGTACAATGAGCAGTTCTTC; CDR3aa: CASSDLVQRQGYNEQFF
v_gene: TRBV5-1; d_gene: -; j_gene: TRBJ1-1; abundance: few; CDR3nt: TGCGCCAGCAGCGGCCTCGAGAGGGCCTTGAACACTGAAGCTTTCTTT; CDR3aa: CASSGLERALNTEAFF
v_gene: TRBV15; d_gene: TRBD2; j_gene: TRBJ2-2; abundance: -; CDR3nt: TGTGCCACCAGCAGATTTCGCGGTACTAGCGGGGGAAAAAGGCACGGGGAGCTGTTTTTT; CDR3aa: CATSRFRGTSGGKRHGELFF
v_gene: TRBV19; d_gene: -; j_gene: TRBJ2-7; abundance: -; CDR3nt: TGTGCCAGTAGTAGGAAGGGGAACTCTTACGAGCAGTACTTC; CDR3aa: CASSRKGNSYEQYF
v_gene: TRBV10-3; d_gene: -; j_gene: TRBJ2-5; abundance: few; CDR3nt: TGTGCCATCAGTGGGTCCGTAGAACCGGGAGAGACCCAGTACTTC; CDR3aa: CAISGSVEPGETQYF
v_gene: TRBV12-5; d_gene: -; j_gene: TRBJ1-6; abundance: few; CDR3nt: TGTGCTAGTGGTTTCGAGGATTCACCCCTCCACTTT; CDR3aa: CASGFEDSPLHF